One and the same sample provided the 2 T cell receptor beta chains below, sequenced in a study of T cell repertoires in cytomegalovirus infection. Antigens of these TCRs are unknown. From the reads, TCRdb called clonotypes with MiXCR, one entry per CDR3 protein. The repertoire consists of about 900,000 distinct CDR3 sequences, with 31% occurring once and the leading ten covering roughly an eighth. The sequencing used cultured CD8+ T cells from PBMCs, collected from culture after CMV antigen stimulation. Receptor source: a human donor in good health (CMV status not recorded). Some clones in this sample may be carry-over from other donors' samples.

The CDR3 loop is CASSLDWGQDSPLHF. The CDR3 DNA is TGCGCCAGCAGCTTGGATTGGGGGCAGGATTCACCCCTCCACTTT. This rearrangement joins TRBV5-1 to TRBJ1-6, with TRBD1 as a possible D gene (6 bases). The V gene's germline CDR1 is SGHRS and CDR2 YFSETQ. V lost 0 bases and J 8 bases, leaving 12 bases between the germline ends. The CDR3 loop spans 15 amino acids.

J is TRBJ2-5 and V is TRBV11-2; TRBD1 agrees at 8 bases. This CDR3 is built from 18 residues. Germline assignment: CDR1 SGHAT and CDR2 FQNNGV. With 5 bases clipped from V and 5 bases from J, the junction kept 19 bases outside the gene matches. The CDR3 DNA reads TGTGCCAGCAGCGGGGCCCGGGGAGACAGGGGCCCAGGGGAGACCCAGTACTTC. Its protein is CASSGARGDRGPGETQYF.